The 21 T cell receptor beta chains below were found in one sample sequenced in a study of T cells in Graves' hyperthyroidism and ophthalmopathy. Amplification of TCR beta CDR3 regions used RNA as the template. HTBI primers were employed in a first-round RT-PCR of the TCR CDR3. TCRdb reprocessed the multiplex PCR reads with MiXCR, giving one entry per CDR3 protein. The sample consists of some 620,000 distinct CDR3 sequences, 15% to 20% of them appearing once. The sequenced material came from blood. The receptors come from a woman aged 25 to 39 with Graves' hyperthyroidism.

This clonotype turned up a few times. J is TRBJ1-1 and V is TRBV5-1, with D maybe TRBD1 (6 bases). V was trimmed by 5 bases and J by 7 bases, leaving 12 bases between them. The CDR3 totals 12 residues. Germline V gene data show CDR1 as SGHRS and CDR2 as YFSETQ. The CDR3 here is CASSFKGGEAFF. CDR3 nucleotide sequence: TGCGCCAGCAGTTTTAAGGGGGGTGAAGCTTTCTTT.

This clonotype was seen only a few times. The chain joins TRBV20-1 to TRBJ1-3; the D is unclear. Germline CDR1 and CDR2: DFQATT and SNEGSKA (reference sequence). Trimming left V 2 bases short and J 0 bases short, with 8 bases between. The CDR3 length is 14 residues. The CDR3 nucleotides are TGCAGTGCTAGATACGGGAGCTCTGGAAACACCATATATTTT. Translated, it gives CSARYGSSGNTIYF.

This clonotype was counted between two and nine times. The V gene is TRBV19, the J gene TRBJ2-2; possible D gene TRBD2, 5 bases. Trimming shortened V by 6 bases and J by 4 bases, and 18 bases separated the two germline ends. The CDR3 is 16 amino acids. Per germline, CDR1 LNHDA and CDR2 SQIVND (reference sequence). CDR3 protein: CASSLRVGLPTGELFF. Written as DNA, the CDR3 is TGTGCCAGTAGCTTGCGGGTTGGACTTCCCACCGGGGAGCTGTTTTTT.

The rearrangement uses TRBV11-2 and TRBJ2-2; no definite D call. The CDR3 spans 15 residues. The germline V and J ends were trimmed by 5 bases and 1 base, with 11 bases remaining between them. Looked up from germline, CDR1 is SGHAT and CDR2 is FQNNGV. The CDR3: CASSDLDQNTGELFF. As DNA, the CDR3 is TGTGCCAGCAGCGACCTCGATCAGAACACCGGGGAGCTGTTTTTT.

This clonotype was detected many times. The rearrangement joins TRBV28 to TRBJ2-3, with 12 positions matching TRBD2. The V segment lost 3 bases and the J segment 1 base; nucleotides outside the gene matches: 14. The CDR3 loop spans 20 amino acids. Germline CDR1 reads MDHEN; CDR2 reads SYDVKM. The CDR3 spells CASSFPRLAGVGMGTDTQYF. CDR3 coding DNA: TGTGCCAGCAGTTTCCCCAGACTAGCGGGAGTTGGTATGGGCACAGATACGCAGTATTTT.

This rearrangement joins TRBV19 to TRBJ1-1, with D tentatively TRBD1 (5 bases). There are 15 residues in the CDR3. Per the germline V gene, CDR1 is LNHDA and CDR2 is SQIVND (reference sequence). The V gene lost 7 bases and the J gene lost 4 bases, with 19 bases spanning the gap. CDR3 sequence: CASIAGTLGITEAFF. In DNA form, the CDR3 reads TGTGCCAGTATCGCCGGGACTTTGGGTATCACTGAAGCTTTCTTT. Variable domain in full (rest from reference TRBV19 and TRBJ1-1): DGGITQSPKYLFRKEGQNVTLSCEQNLNHDAMYWYRQDPGQGLRLIYYSQIVNDFQKGDIAEGYSVSREKKESFPLTVTSAQKNPTAFYLCASIAGTLGITEAFFGQGTRLTVV.

This chain connects TRBV11-2 to TRBJ1-2; TRBD1 is a possible D gene (6 bases). V was pared by 1 base and J by 4 bases, with 13 bases between. CDR3 length equals 15 residues. Germline-derived CDR1 and CDR2 are SGHAT and FQNNGV. The CDR3 sequence: CASSLGDTLGYGYTF. In nucleotides, the CDR3 is TGTGCCAGCAGCTTAGGGGACACCCTTGGCTATGGCTACACCTTC.

Concerning this clonotype itself: Just one base apart from a much larger clone, this may be a read error. The J gene is TRBJ2-1, the V gene TRBV5-1; the match to TRBD2 covers 7 bases. The germline gives CDR1 SGHRS, CDR2 YFSETQ. CDR3 length equals 16 residues. This CDR3 is CVSSFSPSGKYNEQFF. CDR3 bases: TGCGTCAGCAGCTTCTCGCCTAGCGGTAAATACAATGAGCAGTTCTTC.

The table lists this clonotype with a few counts. The chain is built from TRBV7-9 and TRBJ2-5; TRBD2 agrees at 12 bases. The CDR3 spans 13 residues. Germline V gene sequence: CDR1 SEHNR, CDR2 FQNEAQ (reference sequence). Unmatched junction bases numbered 3, after V lost 8 bases and J lost 5 bases. CDR3: CASPGLAGETQYF. CDR3 bases: TGTGCCAGCCCTGGACTAGCGGGGGAGACCCAGTACTTC.

This clonotype was observed many times. The rearrangement joins TRBV14 to TRBJ2-1; TRBD2 might be the D (6 bases). Germline CDR1 and CDR2: SGHDN and FVKESK. The CDR3 spans 17 residues. V was cut by 1 base and J by 6 bases, with 19 bases left in between. CDR3 coding DNA: TGTGCCAGCAGCCAAGCGTCTTCAGCGGGCAGTACCAATGAGCAGTTCTTC. Translating gives CASSQASSAGSTNEQFF.

This clonotype was recorded at least ten times. This chain uses TRBV20-1 with TRBJ1-1; no definite D call. Deletions cut 0 bases from V and 3 bases from J, with 14 bases between. Germline V gene sequence: CDR1 DFQATT, CDR2 SNEGSKA (reference sequence). This CDR3 contains 15 residues. The CDR3 region has the DNA TGCAGTGCTAGAGATCGGGTAGGGATCGACACTGAAGCTTTCTTT. Residues: CSARDRVGIDTEAFF.

In its sample, this clonotype was seen a few times. This chain uses TRBV28 with TRBJ1-2; D remains unclear. The CDR3 extends over 16 amino acids. Trimming removed 1 base from V and 7 bases from J, with 19 bases in between. Germline CDR1 reads MDHEN; CDR2 reads SYDVKM. CDR3 in DNA: TGTGCCAGCAGTTTATCCACCTTGGGGTACCTATCTGGCTACACCTTC. Translation gives CASSLSTLGYLSGYTF.

This clonotype was recorded at least ten times. The chain uses TRBV28 and TRBJ1-2; TRBD1 matches at 11 bases. Per germline, CDR1 MDHEN and CDR2 SYDVKM. There are 16 residues in the CDR3. The junction had 7 bases not matched to a gene; V was cut back by 1 base and J by 6 bases. CDR3 region: CASSLSPGQGDDGYTF. CDR3 nucleotide sequence: TGTGCCAGCAGTTTATCCCCGGGACAGGGGGACGATGGCTACACCTTC.

The rearrangement links TRBV20-1 to TRBJ2-7, with TRBD2 as a possible D gene (5 bases). The germline V gene has CDR1 DFQATT and CDR2 SNEGSKA (reference sequence). The CDR3 loop spans 15 amino acids. Trimming took 1 base from V and 5 from J, leaving 18 bases between them. The chain's CDR3 is CSARGPGVGPNEQYF. As DNA, the CDR3 is TGCAGTGCTAGAGGCCCCGGGGTAGGGCCAAACGAGCAGTACTTC.

This clonotype has just a few counts. V is TRBV20-1 and J is TRBJ1-5, with D unclear. Trimming left V 3 bases short and J 3 bases short, with 12 bases between. CDR1 is DFQATT and CDR2 is SNEGSKA in the germline V gene (reference sequence). The CDR3 is 14 amino acids. CDR3 sequence (DNA): TGCAGTGCTAGGTTTTATGTATCCAATCAGCCCCAGCATTTT. Its translation: CSARFYVSNQPQHF.

This clonotype was seen many times. The rearrangement joins TRBV6-2 or TRBV6-3 to TRBJ1-2; 9 bases are shared with TRBD1. CDR3 length equals 14 residues. The germline V gene encodes CDR1 MNHEY and CDR2 SVGEGT. Trimming cost V 6 bases and J 7 bases; bases outside gene matches: 9. The CDR3 region has the DNA TGTGCCAGCAGATCGGGACAGGGATCGCCTGGCTACACCTTC. Translating gives CASRSGQGSPGYTF.

Comments on this clonotype: A much larger clone differs from this one at a single base, so this may be a read error. The CDR3 region has the DNA TGTGCCACCAGCAGAGATTACGGGACCAGAGAGCGGTTCTTC. Translation gives CATSRDYGTRERFF. The V gene is TRBV15, the J gene TRBJ2-1; perhaps D is TRBD1 or TRBD2 (5 bases each). CDR1 is LNHNV and CDR2 is YYDKDF in the germline V gene (reference sequence). The CDR3 is 14 residues long.

There are many counts of this clonotype. V is TRBV12-3 or TRBV12-4 and J is TRBJ1-5, with 7 nucleotides matching TRBD1. V shed 5 bases, J shed 3 bases, and the junction held 4 bases outside the gene matches. This CDR3 spans 14 amino acids. CDR3 protein: CASSLTGINQPQHF. CDR3 sequence (DNA): TGTGCCAGCAGTCTGACAGGGATCAATCAGCCCCAGCATTTT.

This clonotype was seen ten or more times. In nucleotides, the CDR3 is TGTGCCACTGGAAGGGTGAATCTTAACTATGGCTACACCTTC. Translating it yields CATGRVNLNYGYTF. The V gene is TRBV28, the J gene TRBJ1-2, with unresolved D. There are 14 residues in the CDR3. Germline V gene data show CDR1 as MDHEN and CDR2 as SYDVKM. Trimming cost V 10 bases and J 1 base, with 16 bases left between them.

There are many counts of this clonotype. The chain has TRBV18 and TRBJ1-1; 7 bases align to TRBD1. This CDR3 has 14 residues. With V trimmed by 1 base and J by 5 bases, 4 bases remained unmatched. CDR1 is KGHSH, CDR2 LQKENI, per germline. The DNA for the CDR3 is TGTGCCAGCTCACCACAGGGGGCTGGGACTGAAGCTTTCTTT. It encodes CASSPQGAGTEAFF. The variable domain in full, completed from reference TRBV18 and TRBJ1-1, reads NAGVMQNPRHLVRRRGQEARLRCSPMKGHSHVYWYRQLPEEGLKFMVYLQKENIIDESGMPKERFSAEFPKEGPSILRIQQVVRGDSAAYFCASSPQGAGTEAFFGQGTRLTVV.

V is TRBV6-2 or TRBV6-3 and J is TRBJ2-7, with TRBD2 identical over 12 bases. Losses at the gene ends were 5 bases for V and 2 bases for J; bases not matched to a gene: 4. The germline V gene encodes CDR1 MNHEY and CDR2 SVGEGT. CDR3 length: 15 residues. CDR3 nucleotide sequence: TGTGCCAGCAGTGGACTAGCGGGACGGACCTACGAGCAGTACTTC. Protein sequence: CASSGLAGRTYEQYF.